The source of this T cell receptor beta chain is a study of T cell repertoires in cytomegalovirus infection. The overall study: Indicated by public TCR beta signatures were CMV infection and matching HLA type.

This clonotype was recorded many times. Germline loops: CDR1 SGHTA, CDR2 FQGNSA. The CDR3 consists of 13 residues. The V end was cut by 3 bases, the J end by 1 base, with 4 bases between. TCRdb ran MiXCR on the reads and lists one entry per CDR3 protein. The sample includes 76,000 or so distinct CDR3 sequences, roughly 3.6% seen only once; the top ten take approximately 4.6%. The chain is built from TRBV7-2 and TRBJ1-5; no clear D gene. The sequenced sample consisted of PBMCs. The receptor was derived from a human donor in good health (CMV status not recorded). Some clones in this sample may be carry-over from other donors' samples. In DNA, the CDR3 is TGTGCCAGCAGCTTCGGAAGCAATCAGCCCCAGCATTTT. Translated: CASSFGSNQPQHF.